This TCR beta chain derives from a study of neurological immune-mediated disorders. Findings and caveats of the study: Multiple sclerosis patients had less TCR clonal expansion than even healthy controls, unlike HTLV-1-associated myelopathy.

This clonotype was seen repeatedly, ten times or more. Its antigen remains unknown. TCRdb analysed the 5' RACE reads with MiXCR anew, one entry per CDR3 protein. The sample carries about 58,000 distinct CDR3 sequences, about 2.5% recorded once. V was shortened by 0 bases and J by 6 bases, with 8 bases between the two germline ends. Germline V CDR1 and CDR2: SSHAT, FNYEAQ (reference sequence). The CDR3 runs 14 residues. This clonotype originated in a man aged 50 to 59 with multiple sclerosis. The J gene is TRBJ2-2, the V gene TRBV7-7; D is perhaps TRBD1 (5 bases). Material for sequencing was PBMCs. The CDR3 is CASSLAGLAGELFF. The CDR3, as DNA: TGTGCCAGCAGCTTAGCGGGGCTAGCCGGGGAGCTGTTTTTT.